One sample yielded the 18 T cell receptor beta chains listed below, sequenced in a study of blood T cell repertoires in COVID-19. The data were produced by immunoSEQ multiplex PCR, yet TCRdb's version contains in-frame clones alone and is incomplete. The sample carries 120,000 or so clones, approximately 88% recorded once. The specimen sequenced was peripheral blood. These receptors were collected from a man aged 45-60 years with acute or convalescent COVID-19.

The DNA of the CDR3 is TGTGCCAGCAGCTCTCGGTCTCTAGCGGGAGGAGGCAATGAGCAGTTCTTC. Translation gives CASSSRSLAGGGNEQFF. The V and J genes are TRBV11-3 and TRBJ2-1; 11 nucleotides match TRBD2. Trimming removed 4 bases from V and 6 bases from J; junction bases left unmatched: 11. Looked up from germline, CDR1 is SGHNT and CDR2 is YENEEA. The CDR3 consists of 17 residues.

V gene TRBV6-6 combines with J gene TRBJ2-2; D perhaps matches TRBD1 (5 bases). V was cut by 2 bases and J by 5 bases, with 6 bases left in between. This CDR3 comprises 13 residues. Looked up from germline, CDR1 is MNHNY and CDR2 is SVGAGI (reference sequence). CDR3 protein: CASSYRGTGELFF. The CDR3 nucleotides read TGTGCCAGCAGTTACAGGGGAACCGGGGAGCTGTTTTTT.

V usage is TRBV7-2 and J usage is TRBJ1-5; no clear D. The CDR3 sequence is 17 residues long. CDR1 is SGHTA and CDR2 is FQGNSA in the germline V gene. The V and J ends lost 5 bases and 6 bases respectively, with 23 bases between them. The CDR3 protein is CASSHLQERWLSQPQHF. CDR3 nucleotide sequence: TGTGCCAGCAGCCACCTTCAGGAACGGTGGCTGAGTCAGCCCCAGCATTTT.

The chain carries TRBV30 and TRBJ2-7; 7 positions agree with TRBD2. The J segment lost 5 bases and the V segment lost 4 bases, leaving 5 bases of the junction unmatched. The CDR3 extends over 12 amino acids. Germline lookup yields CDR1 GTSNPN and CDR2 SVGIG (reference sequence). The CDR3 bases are TGTGCCTGGAATAGTGCGGGAGACGAGCAGTACTTC. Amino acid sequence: CAWNSAGDEQYF.

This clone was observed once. The CDR3 sequence is CASSEVWTGGNGYTF. CDR3 bases: TGTGCCAGCAGTGAAGTGTGGACAGGGGGCAATGGCTACACCTTC. This chain links TRBV6-1 with TRBJ1-2, with TRBD1 matching over 11 bases. Germline V CDR1 and CDR2: MNHNS, SASEGT. CDR3 length: 15 amino acids. Unmatched junction bases numbered 4, after V lost 1 base and J lost 6 bases.

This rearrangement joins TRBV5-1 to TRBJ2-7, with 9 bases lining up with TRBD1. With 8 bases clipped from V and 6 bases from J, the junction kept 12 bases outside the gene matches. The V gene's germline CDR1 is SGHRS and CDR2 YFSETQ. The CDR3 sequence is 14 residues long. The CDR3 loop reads CASQPGQGIGEQYF. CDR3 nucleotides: TGCGCCAGTCAACCGGGACAGGGTATAGGCGAGCAGTACTTC.

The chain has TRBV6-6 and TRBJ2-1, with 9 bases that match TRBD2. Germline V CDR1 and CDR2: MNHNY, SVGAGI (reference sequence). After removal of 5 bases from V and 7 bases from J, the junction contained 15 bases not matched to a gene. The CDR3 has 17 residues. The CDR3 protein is CASSPLIAGVIGNEQFF. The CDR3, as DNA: TGTGCCAGCAGTCCCCTAATAGCGGGAGTGATTGGGAATGAGCAGTTCTTC.

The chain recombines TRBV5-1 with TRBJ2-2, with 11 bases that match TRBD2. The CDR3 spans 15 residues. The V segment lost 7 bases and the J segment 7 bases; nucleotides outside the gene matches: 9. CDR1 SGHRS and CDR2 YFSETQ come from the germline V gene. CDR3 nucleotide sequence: TGCGCCAGCTTGGAACTAGCGGGAGTGAGCGGGGAGCTGTTTTTT. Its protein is CASLELAGVSGELFF.

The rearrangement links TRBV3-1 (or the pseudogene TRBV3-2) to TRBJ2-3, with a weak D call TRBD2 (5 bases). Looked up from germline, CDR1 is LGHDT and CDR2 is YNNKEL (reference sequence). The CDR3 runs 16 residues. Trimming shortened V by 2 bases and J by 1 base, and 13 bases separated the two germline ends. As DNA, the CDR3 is TGTGCCAGCAGCCAAAAGAGGGAAGACCGCACAGATACGCAGTATTTT. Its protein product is CASSQKREDRTDTQYF.

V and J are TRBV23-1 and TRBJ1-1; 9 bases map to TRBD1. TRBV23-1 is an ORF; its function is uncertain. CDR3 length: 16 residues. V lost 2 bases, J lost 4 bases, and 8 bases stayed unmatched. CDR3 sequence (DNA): TGCGCCAGCAGTCAAACCCGGACAGGGGCAATCACTGAAGCTTTCTTT. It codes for CASSQTRTGAITEAFF.

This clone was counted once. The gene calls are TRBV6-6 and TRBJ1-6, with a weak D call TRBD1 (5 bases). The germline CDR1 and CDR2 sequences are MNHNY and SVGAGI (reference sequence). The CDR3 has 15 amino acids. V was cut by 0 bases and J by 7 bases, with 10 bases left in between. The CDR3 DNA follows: TGTGCCAGCAGTTACTCGACGGCAGGGAATTCACCCCTCCACTTT. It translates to CASSYSTAGNSPLHF.

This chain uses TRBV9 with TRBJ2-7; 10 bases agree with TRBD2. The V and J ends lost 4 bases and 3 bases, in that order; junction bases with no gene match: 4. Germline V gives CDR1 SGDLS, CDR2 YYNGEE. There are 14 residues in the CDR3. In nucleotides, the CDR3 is TGTGCCAGCAGCCGGACTAGCGGATACTACGAGCAGTACTTC. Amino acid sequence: CASSRTSGYYEQYF.

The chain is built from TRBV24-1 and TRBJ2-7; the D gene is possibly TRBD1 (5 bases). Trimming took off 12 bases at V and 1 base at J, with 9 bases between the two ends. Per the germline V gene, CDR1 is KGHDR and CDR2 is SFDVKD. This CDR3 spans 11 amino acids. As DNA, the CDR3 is TGTGCCCCTCGACAGTCCTACGAGCAGTACTTC. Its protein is CAPRQSYEQYF.

This CDR3 reads CASSFPGGQETQYF. DNA of the CDR3: TGTGCCAGCAGCTTCCCCGGAGGCCAAGAGACCCAGTACTTC. The chain carries TRBV7-7 and TRBJ2-5; the D gene is possibly TRBD2 (5 bases). Germline CDR1 and CDR2: SSHAT and FNYEAQ (reference sequence). The V end was cut by 3 bases, the J end by 1 base, with 9 bases between. The CDR3 has 14 residues. Looking up the rest from reference TRBV7-7 and TRBJ2-5 gives the full variable domain: GAGVSQSPRYKVTKRGQDVTLRCDPISSHATLYWYQQALGQGPEFLTYFNYEAQPDKSGLPSDRFSAERPEGSISTLTIQRTEQRDSAMYRCASSFPGGQETQYFGPGTRLLVL.

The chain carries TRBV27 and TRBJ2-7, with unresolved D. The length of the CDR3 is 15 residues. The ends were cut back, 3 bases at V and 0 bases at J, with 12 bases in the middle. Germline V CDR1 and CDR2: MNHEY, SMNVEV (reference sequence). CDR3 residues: CASSFSDSSSYEQYF. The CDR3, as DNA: TGTGCCAGCAGTTTTTCCGACTCCAGCTCCTACGAGCAGTACTTC.

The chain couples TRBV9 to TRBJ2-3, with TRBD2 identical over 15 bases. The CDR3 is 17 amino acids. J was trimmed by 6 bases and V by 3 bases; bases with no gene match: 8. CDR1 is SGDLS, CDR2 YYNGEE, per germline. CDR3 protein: CASSGTSGRASSDTQYF. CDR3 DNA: TGTGCCAGCAGCGGGACTAGCGGGAGGGCCTCGTCTGATACGCAGTATTTT.

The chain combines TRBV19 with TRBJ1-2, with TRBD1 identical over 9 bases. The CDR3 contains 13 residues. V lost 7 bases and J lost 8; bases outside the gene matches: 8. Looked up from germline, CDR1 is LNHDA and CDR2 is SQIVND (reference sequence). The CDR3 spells CASKIQGAQGYTF. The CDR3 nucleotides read TGTGCCAGTAAAATACAGGGGGCACAAGGCTACACCTTC.

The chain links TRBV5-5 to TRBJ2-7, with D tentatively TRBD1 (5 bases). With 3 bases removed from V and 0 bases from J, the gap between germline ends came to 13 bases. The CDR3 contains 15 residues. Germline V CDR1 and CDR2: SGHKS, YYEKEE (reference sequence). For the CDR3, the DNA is TGTGCCAGCAGCTCCCGGGCAGGGCCCTCCTACGAGCAGTACTTC. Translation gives CASSSRAGPSYEQYF.